The 17 T cell receptor beta chains below were found in one sample sequenced in a study of blood T cell repertoires in COVID-19. Profiling relied on immunoSEQ multiplex PCR, and the TCRdb table lists in-frame clones only, not all of them. Here the sample spans approximately 53,000 clones, approximately 81% being singletons. Sequencing used peripheral blood. The receptors here all came from a woman of 80 years or more with COVID-19, enrolled during active disease.

The V and J genes are TRBV27 and TRBJ2-2; 9 bases map to TRBD1. CDR1 is MNHEY, CDR2 SMNVEV, per germline (reference sequence). The J segment lost 4 bases and the V segment lost 6 bases, leaving 6 bases of the junction unmatched. CDR3 size: 15 residues. CDR3 DNA: TGTGCCAGCAGGGTGGGACAGGGAGGCACCGGGGAGCTGTTTTTT. Residues: CASRVGQGGTGELFF.

In DNA form, the CDR3 reads TGTGCCAGCAGTAAGAGGCGGGCGGACACCGGGGAGCTGTTTTTT. Its protein is CASSKRRADTGELFF. The chain carries TRBV6-5 and TRBJ2-2; tentatively, D is TRBD2 (5 bases). This CDR3 comprises 15 residues. The V end lost 5 bases, the J end lost 3 bases, and 13 bases lay between the germline ends. In germline, CDR1 is MNHEY, CDR2 SVGAGI.

This clone was seen once. CDR3 sequence reads: CASTGRGLDGYTF. CDR3 bases: TGTGCCAGTACGGGCAGGGGGTTAGATGGCTACACCTTC. This chain connects TRBV19 to TRBJ1-2; 7 bases line up with TRBD1. V gave up 7 bases and J gave up 6 bases; unmatched junction bases: 8. Germline V gene data show CDR1 as LNHDA and CDR2 as SQIVND (reference sequence). CDR3 length equals 13 residues.

The chain couples TRBV5-6 to TRBJ2-3, with D possibly TRBD2 on 5 matching bases. The CDR3 runs 16 residues. Germline CDR1 is SGHDT and CDR2 is YYEEEE. V lost 5 bases and J lost 0, with 16 bases in between. The CDR3 sequence: CASRKWRVGSTDTQYF. The CDR3 DNA follows: TGTGCCAGCAGAAAATGGCGGGTTGGTAGCACAGATACGCAGTATTTT. Full variable domain (remainder filled in from reference TRBV5-6 and TRBJ2-3): DAGVTQSPTHLIKTRGQQVTLRCSPKSGHDTVSWYQQALGQGPQFIFQYYEEEERQRGNFPDRFSGHQFPNYSSELNVNALLLGDSALYLCASRKWRVGSTDTQYFGPGTRLTVL.

This clone is medium-sized by share. The chain uses TRBV4-2 and TRBJ2-1; TRBD2 agrees at 11 bases. Germline trimming cut 3 bases from V and 8 bases from J; bases unmatched to any gene: 3. The CDR3 is made up of 14 amino acids. The germline CDR1 and CDR2 sequences are LGHNA and YNFKEQ. As DNA, the CDR3 is TGTGCCAGCAGCCAGGGGACTAGCGGCGATGAGCAGTTCTTC. This translates into CASSQGTSGDEQFF.

The chain is built from TRBV30 and TRBJ1-6; possible D gene TRBD1, 6 bases. This CDR3 comprises 16 residues. Per germline, CDR1 GTSNPN and CDR2 SVGIG (reference sequence). V was shortened by 3 bases and J by 7 bases, with 19 bases between the two germline ends. CDR3 nucleotide sequence: TGTGCCTGGAGGTTAACAGGGCGGGGGACCAATTCACCCCTCCACTTT. This gives the protein CAWRLTGRGTNSPLHF. Full variable domain (missing parts from reference TRBV30 and TRBJ1-6): SQTIHQWPATLVQPVGSPLSLECTVEGTSNPNLYWYRQAAGRGLQLLFYSVGIGQISSEVPQNLSASRPQDRQFILSSKKLLLSDSGFYLCAWRLTGRGTNSPLHFGNGTRLTVT.

V and J are TRBV30 and TRBJ1-6; perhaps TRBD1 as D (6 bases). CDR3 size: 15 residues. Germline V CDR1 and CDR2: GTSNPN, SVGIG (reference sequence). Trimming removed 3 bases at V and 6 bases at J, with 15 bases between. CDR3 in DNA: TGTGCCTGGAGACAACAGGGCGTTGGTAATTCACCCCTCCACTTT. Translated, it gives CAWRQQGVGNSPLHF. The full variable domain, its missing parts supplied by reference TRBV30 and TRBJ1-6, is SQTIHQWPATLVQPVGSPLSLECTVEGTSNPNLYWYRQAAGRGLQLLFYSVGIGQISSEVPQNLSASRPQDRQFILSSKKLLLSDSGFYLCAWRQQGVGNSPLHFGNGTRLTVT.

This clone has a handful of counts. The chain couples TRBV7-9 to TRBJ1-1; D gene ambiguous. The CDR3 loop spans 15 amino acids. The ends were cut back, 5 bases at V and 6 bases at J, with 19 bases in the middle. Per germline, CDR1 SEHNR and CDR2 FQNEAQ (reference sequence). The CDR3 bases are TGTGCCAGCAGCCTCACTCCTTCGGGGAGGGCTGAAGCTTTCTTT. Protein product: CASSLTPSGRAEAFF.

The chain recombines TRBV27 with TRBJ2-1; 15 nucleotides align to TRBD2. The J segment lost 1 base and the V segment lost 3 bases, leaving 4 bases of the junction unmatched. The CDR3 length is 18 residues. Germline CDR1 is MNHEY and CDR2 is SMNVEV (reference sequence). CDR3 coding DNA: TGTGCCAGCAGTTTGGGACTAGCGGGAGGCCCATCCTACAATGAGCAGTTCTTC. This codes for CASSLGLAGGPSYNEQFF.

V usage is TRBV11-2 and J usage is TRBJ1-1; the D gene is possibly TRBD1 (6 bases). Trimming removed 2 bases at V and 3 bases at J, with 7 bases between. CDR3 length: 13 residues. Germline loops: CDR1 SGHAT, CDR2 FQNNGV. The CDR3 loop reads CASSLQGYTEAFF. CDR3 nucleotides: TGTGCCAGCAGCTTACAGGGGTACACTGAAGCTTTCTTT. Filled out from reference TRBV11-2 and TRBJ1-1, the complete variable domain reads EAGVAQSPRYKIIEKRQSVAFWCNPISGHATLYWYQQILGQGPKLLIQFQNNGVVDDSQLPKDRFSAERLKGVDSTLKIQPAKLEDSAVYLCASSLQGYTEAFFGQGTRLTVV.

The chain recombines TRBV15 with TRBJ2-2; D perhaps matches TRBD2 (7 bases). The CDR3 extends over 15 amino acids. Germline values: CDR1 LNHNV, CDR2 YYDKDF (reference sequence). V shed 3 bases and J shed 10 bases, with 18 bases lying between them. CDR3 in amino acids: CATSRKIWGGEELFF. The CDR3 nucleotides read TGTGCCACCAGCAGGAAGATTTGGGGGGGCGAGGAGCTGTTTTTT.

The chain couples TRBV28 to TRBJ1-4, with D unresolved. The CDR3 consists of 13 residues. Germline V lookup: CDR1 MDHEN, CDR2 SYDVKM. V shed 4 bases and J shed 13 bases, with 16 bases lying between them. Here the CDR3 DNA reads TGTGCCAGCAGTTCGGATGATTCGCGGCCACTGTTTTTT. Translating gives CASSSDDSRPLFF.

The chain carries TRBV28 and TRBJ2-3; D might be TRBD2 (6 bases). The CDR3 is 15 amino acids. Between the trimmed V and J ends, which lost 3 bases and 0 bases, there was a span of 10 bases. In germline, CDR1 is MDHEN, CDR2 SYDVKM. The CDR3 sequence is CASSFGLASTDTQYF. CDR3 DNA: TGTGCCAGCAGTTTTGGGCTAGCGAGCACAGATACGCAGTATTTT.

This clone has more than one count but fewer than ten. The chain links TRBV7-8 to TRBJ2-7, with D tentatively TRBD2 (6 bases). Germline assignment: CDR1 SGHVS and CDR2 FQNEAQ. The CDR3 is 15 amino acids. Trimming pared 2 bases from V and 6 bases from J, leaving 17 bases between. The CDR3 loop reads CASSLLVQGGGEQYF. Here the CDR3 DNA reads TGTGCCAGCAGCTTATTAGTGCAGGGAGGAGGCGAGCAGTACTTC.

The chain combines TRBV4-1 with TRBJ1-4, with D perhaps matching TRBD1 (5 bases). The CDR3 spans 16 residues. Germline V CDR1 and CDR2: MGHRA, YSYEKL. Trimming removed 7 bases from V and 8 bases from J, with 23 bases in between. CDR3 bases: TGCGCCAGCACCTTCGGGCAGGGCTTAATGAGCGAAAAACTGTTTTTT. Translating it yields CASTFGQGLMSEKLFF.

This clone was seen at least ten times. The rearrangement links TRBV27 to TRBJ2-1; D remains unclear. The germline gives CDR1 MNHEY, CDR2 SMNVEV (reference sequence). This CDR3 is 15 amino acids long. With 2 bases removed from V and 0 bases from J, the gap between germline ends came to 8 bases. CDR3 amino acids: CASSLGTGSYNEQFF. The DNA for the CDR3 is TGTGCCAGCAGTTTAGGAACGGGCTCCTACAATGAGCAGTTCTTC.

This sequence joins TRBV6-6 and TRBJ2-1; D gene uncertain. Germline assignment: CDR1 MNHNY and CDR2 SVGAGI (reference sequence). V dropped 4 bases and J dropped 2 bases, with 15 bases sitting between them. The length of the CDR3 is 16 residues. CDR3 region: CASSLTLPRPYNEQFF. CDR3 sequence (DNA): TGTGCCAGCAGTTTGACTCTCCCACGACCCTACAATGAGCAGTTCTTC.